This TCR beta chain is drawn from a study of CXCR3-negative and CXCR3-positive naive CD8 T cells. The CDR3 runs 14 residues. Per germline, CDR1 MNHEY and CDR2 SMNVEV (reference sequence). UMI-labeled 5' RACE TRB cDNA libraries were prepared from the cells. TCRdb reprocessed the 5' RACE reads; each CDR3 protein has one entry and no DNA is given. The sample table sets out about 120,000 distinct CDR3 sequences. The receptor's source is a human donor in good health. Some clones in this sample may be carry-over from other donors' samples. Sequencing was carried out using naive CXCR3- CD8+ T cells from blood. The subset denotes: CD45RO-CCR7+CD27+CD95- naive CD8+ T cells lacking CXCR3 (TNR3-). The chain couples TRBV27 to TRBJ2-2; TCRdb proposes TRBD1, but this gene call is untestable without DNA. CDR3: CASRGQGAFGELFF.